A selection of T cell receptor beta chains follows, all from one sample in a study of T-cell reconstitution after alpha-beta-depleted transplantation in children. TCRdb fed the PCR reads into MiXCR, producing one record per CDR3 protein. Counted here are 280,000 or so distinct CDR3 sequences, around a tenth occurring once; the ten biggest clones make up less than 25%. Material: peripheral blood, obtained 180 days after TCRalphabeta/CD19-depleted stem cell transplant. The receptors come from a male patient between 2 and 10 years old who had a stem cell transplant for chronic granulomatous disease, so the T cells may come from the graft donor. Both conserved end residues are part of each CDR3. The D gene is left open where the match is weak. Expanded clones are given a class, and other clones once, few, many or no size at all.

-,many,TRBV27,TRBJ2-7,CASSHSAGWYEQYF,TGTGCCAGCAGTCACTCCGCCGGTTGGTACGAGCAGTACTTC
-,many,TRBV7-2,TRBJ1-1,CASSLGFGGEAFF,TGTGCCAGCAGCTTAGGGTTCGGAGGTGAAGCTTTCTTT
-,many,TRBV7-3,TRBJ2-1,CASSLYPTENEQFF,TGTGCCAGCAGCTTATATCCGACAGAAAATGAGCAGTTCTTC
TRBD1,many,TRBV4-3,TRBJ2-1,CASSHRQGAPNEQFF,TGCGCCAGCAGCCACCGACAGGGGGCGCCCAATGAGCAGTTCTTC
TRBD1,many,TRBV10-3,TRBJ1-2,CAISDGPYEGTDFYNYGYTF,TGTGCCATCAGTGATGGGCCATACGAAGGGACAGACTTTTATAACTATGGCTACACCTTC
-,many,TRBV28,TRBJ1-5,CASTLDSNQPQHF,TGTGCCAGCACCCTGGACAGCAATCAGCCCCAGCATTTT
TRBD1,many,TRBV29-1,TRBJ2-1,CSVDAGTAVFDEQFF,TGCAGCGTAGACGCCGGGACAGCCGTTTTTGATGAGCAGTTCTTC
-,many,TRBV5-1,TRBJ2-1,CASSLIVEYEQFF,TGCGCCAGCAGCTTAATTGTGGAGTATGAGCAGTTCTTC
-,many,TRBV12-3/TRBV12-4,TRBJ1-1,CASSLFPWGTEAFF,TGTGCCAGCAGTTTATTCCCTTGGGGCACTGAAGCTTTCTTT
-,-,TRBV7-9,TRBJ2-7,CAMGLGYLCEQYF,-
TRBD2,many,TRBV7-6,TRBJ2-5,CASSLIEAGGSETQYF,TGTGCCAGCAGCTTAATCGAGGCGGGAGGGTCAGAGACCCAGTACTTC
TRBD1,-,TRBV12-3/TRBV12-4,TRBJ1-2,CASSKQGNYGYTF,TGTGCCAGCAGCAAACAGGGGAACTATGGCTACACCTTC
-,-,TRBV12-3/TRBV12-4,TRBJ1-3,CASSFGRNTIYF,TGTGCCAGCAGTTTTGGAAGAAACACCATATATTTT
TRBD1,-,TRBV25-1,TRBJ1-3,CASSEFAGGISGNTIYF,TGTGCCAGCAGTGAATTCGCAGGGGGCATCTCTGGAAACACCATATATTTT
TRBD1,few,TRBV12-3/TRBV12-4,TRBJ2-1,CASNQGANEQFF,TGTGCCAGCAACCAGGGGGCGAATGAGCAGTTCTTC
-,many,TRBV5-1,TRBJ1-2,CASSFDMGYGYTF,TGCGCCAGCAGCTTTGACATGGGCTATGGCTACACCTTC
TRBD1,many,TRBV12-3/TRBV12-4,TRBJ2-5,CASSWRRGLGETQYF,TGTGCCAGCAGTTGGCGCAGGGGGCTTGGAGAGACCCAGTACTTC
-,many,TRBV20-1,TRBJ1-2,CSAKVGQGTF,-
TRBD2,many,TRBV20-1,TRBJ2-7,CSAQGGQVPYEQYF,TGCAGTGCTCAGGGAGGGCAGGTTCCCTACGAGCAGTACTTC
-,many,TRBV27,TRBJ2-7,CASSLLTRPYEQYF,TGTGCCAGCAGTTTACTCACTCGCCCCTACGAGCAGTACTTC